The 29 T cell receptor beta chains reported below all come from one sample, sequenced in a study of blood T cell repertoires in COVID-19 (dated by TCRdb to about 2020). Receptors were amplified or captured by the immunoSEQ multiplex PCR assay. Not all clones reach the TCRdb copy of this immuneACCESS table, which keeps in-frame sequences only. Checked studies attribute under half of the gap to unresolved V genes and leave the rest unexplained. The sample table shows around 200,000 clones, and around 87% are seen once. Just under 0.9% of the sample belongs to the ten largest clones. Specimen: peripheral blood. The receptors come from a woman aged 18-35 years who had recovered from COVID-19.

The chain has TRBV2 and TRBJ2-5; a weak D match, TRBD2 (6 bases). The CDR3 totals 16 residues. Germline V CDR1 and CDR2: SNHLY, FYNNEI. Trimming removed 6 bases from V and 5 bases from J, with 22 bases in between. The DNA of the CDR3 is TGTGCCAGCAGCCCTTCGATTCGGGGCGCGGGGGAGACCCAGTACTTC. It yields the protein CASSPSIRGAGETQYF.

CDR3 nucleotides: TGTGCCAGCAGGGGGATCCGGACTAGCCGTCGCGGGGAGACCCAGTACTTC. It specifies CASRGIRTSRRGETQYF. The chain carries TRBV11-2 and TRBJ2-5; 8 bases are shared with TRBD2. Germline V gene data show CDR1 as SGHAT and CDR2 as FQNNGV. CDR3 size: 17 residues. Trimming took 6 bases from V and 5 from J; bases not matched to a gene: 17.

In DNA form, the CDR3 reads TGTGCCAGCAGCAGCGGGAGTTGGATGGGGGATACGCAGTATTTT. Its translation is CASSSGSWMGDTQYF. V usage is TRBV6-2 or TRBV6-3 and J usage is TRBJ2-3, with 8 bases lining up with TRBD2. Trimming cost V 6 bases and J 6 bases; bases outside gene matches: 11. Germline loops: CDR1 MNHEY, CDR2 SVGEGT. This CDR3 is built from 15 residues.

The chain carries TRBV5-6 and TRBJ1-6; D call uncertain. The V gene lost 1 base and the J gene lost 10 bases, with 6 bases spanning the gap. Germline CDR1 is SGHDT and CDR2 is YYEEEE. The CDR3 has 12 residues. CDR3 DNA sequence: TGTGCCAGCAGCTTGAAGCGGTCACCCCTCCACTTT. It translates to CASSLKRSPLHF. The full variable domain, in which reference TRBV5-6 and TRBJ1-6 provide the parts outside the CDR3, is DAGVTQSPTHLIKTRGQQVTLRCSPKSGHDTVSWYQQALGQGPQFIFQYYEEEERQRGNFPDRFSGHQFPNYSSELNVNALLLGDSALYLCASSLKRSPLHFGNGTRLTVT.

The rearrangement uses TRBV3-1 (or the pseudogene TRBV3-2) and TRBJ2-3, with D hard to call. Germline-derived CDR1 and CDR2 are LGHDT and YNNKEL (reference sequence). V was shortened by 4 bases and J by 1 base, with 15 bases between the two germline ends. The CDR3 loop spans 16 amino acids. CDR3 nucleotides: TGTGCCAGCAGCCTCAAAGAGGCCATACGCACAGATACGCAGTATTTT. Translating it yields CASSLKEAIRTDTQYF.

This rearrangement joins TRBV5-8 to TRBJ2-7, with TRBD1 identical over 8 bases. Germline V gene data show CDR1 as SGHTS and CDR2 as YDEGEE. V trimming: 0 bases; J trimming: 3 bases; junction bases outside the gene matches: 5. This CDR3 region has 15 residues. In DNA, the CDR3 is TGTGCCAGCAGCTTGGGGGGGACAGGACTCTACGAGCAGTACGTC. Amino acid sequence: CASSLGGTGLYEQYV.

The chain joins TRBV5-1 to TRBJ2-7; D might be TRBD2 (6 bases). V dropped 0 bases and J dropped 10 bases, with 20 bases sitting between them. CDR3 length equals 15 residues. Germline values: CDR1 SGHRS, CDR2 YFSETQ. The CDR3 protein is CASSLASPSESRQYF. The CDR3 DNA follows: TGCGCCAGCAGCTTGGCCTCTCCTAGCGAATCTCGTCAGTACTTC.

V is TRBV5-1 and J is TRBJ2-3; 9 bases line up with TRBD2. Trimming cost V 0 bases and J 1 base; bases outside gene matches: 6. The germline V gene encodes CDR1 SGHRS and CDR2 YFSETQ. This CDR3 has 17 residues. The DNA for the CDR3 is TGCGCCAGCAGCTTGGCCCCTTTAGCGGGGGGCACAGATACGCAGTATTTT. This translates into CASSLAPLAGGTDTQYF.

This clone was counted ten times or more. V gene TRBV9 combines with J gene TRBJ2-5; 9 nucleotides align to TRBD2. V was clipped by 0 bases and J by 1 base; unmatched bases: 1. This CDR3 is built from 15 residues. CDR1 is SGDLS, CDR2 YYNGEE, per germline. The CDR3 sequence is CASSVVSGGQETQYF. CDR3 sequence (DNA): TGTGCCAGCAGCGTAGTTAGCGGGGGCCAAGAGACCCAGTACTTC.

The CDR3 region has the DNA TGTGCCAGCAGTTACTTCCGGGGTGACGAAGCTTTCTTT. Translating it yields CASSYFRGDEAFF. This sequence joins TRBV6-2 or TRBV6-3 and TRBJ1-1; D remains unclear. V lost 1 base to trimming and J lost 8 bases, with 11 bases between them. The V gene's germline CDR1 is MNHEY and CDR2 SVGEGT. The length of the CDR3 is 13 residues.

This clone turned up a few times. V gene TRBV18 combines with J gene TRBJ2-1; 12 nucleotides match TRBD2. CDR1 and CDR2 from the germline V gene are KGHSH and LQKENI. Germline trimming cut 5 bases from V and 0 bases from J; bases unmatched to any gene: 5. This CDR3 comprises 17 residues. The CDR3 nucleotides are TGTGCCAGCTCAGGGACTAGCGGGTTTAGCTCCTACAATGAGCAGTTCTTC. Its translation is CASSGTSGFSSYNEQFF. The variable domain in full, completed from reference TRBV18 and TRBJ2-1, reads NAGVMQNPRHLVRRRGQEARLRCSPMKGHSHVYWYRQLPEEGLKFMVYLQKENIIDESGMPKERFSAEFPKEGPSILRIQQVVRGDSAAYFCASSGTSGFSSYNEQFFGPGTRLTVL.

The chain couples TRBV19 to TRBJ1-6; D is unclear. From germline, CDR1 is LNHDA and CDR2 SQIVND (reference sequence). Trimming removed 5 bases from V and 7 bases from J, with 18 bases in between. The CDR3 consists of 16 residues. As DNA, the CDR3 is TGTGCCAGTAGTTCCTTCTTGAGGATTAGGAATTCACCCCTCCACTTT. This gives the protein CASSSFLRIRNSPLHF.

The rearrangement links TRBV9 to TRBJ2-3; 10 bases are shared with TRBD2. CDR3 size: 16 residues. Per the germline V gene, CDR1 is SGDLS and CDR2 is YYNGEE. The junction had 4 bases not matched to a gene; V was cut back by 0 bases and J by 3 bases. CDR3 coding DNA: TGTGCCAGCAGCGTAGGGGCTAGCGGGAGTACAGATACGCAGTATTTT. Translating it yields CASSVGASGSTDTQYF.

This chain links TRBV11-2 with TRBJ2-7; a weak D match, TRBD1 (5 bases). From germline, CDR1 is SGHAT and CDR2 FQNNGV. Trimming took off 1 base at V and 4 bases at J, with 11 bases between the two ends. This CDR3 contains 14 residues. CDR3 residues: CASSLGAGLYEQYF. As DNA, the CDR3 is TGTGCCAGCAGCTTAGGAGCAGGGTTATACGAGCAGTACTTC.

The chain uses TRBV7-6 and TRBJ2-1; 7 nucleotides line up with TRBD2. V shed 1 base, J shed 8 bases, and the junction held 8 bases outside the gene matches. The CDR3 loop spans 15 amino acids. Germline loops: CDR1 SGHVS, CDR2 FNYEAQ. CDR3 sequence reads: CASSLESAGRHEQFF. CDR3 coding DNA: TGTGCCAGCAGCTTAGAGTCAGCGGGGCGACATGAGCAGTTCTTC.

This sequence joins TRBV7-8 and TRBJ2-7; TRBD2 matches at 12 bases. Trimming cost V 3 bases and J 12 bases; bases outside gene matches: 6. The CDR3 has 13 amino acids. The V gene's germline CDR1 is SGHVS and CDR2 FQNEAQ. The CDR3 is CASSLASGRAAYV. DNA for the CDR3: TGTGCCAGCAGCTTGGCTAGCGGGAGGGCCGCGTACGTC.

This sequence joins TRBV12-5 and TRBJ1-1, with a weak D call TRBD1 (6 bases). Germline V gene sequence: CDR1 LGHNT, CDR2 FRNRAP. This CDR3 contains 15 residues. Trimming took off 1 base at V and 1 base at J, with 10 bases between the two ends. The CDR3 loop is CASGLETGPNTEAFF. The DNA of the CDR3 is TGTGCTAGTGGTTTGGAGACAGGACCGAACACTGAAGCTTTCTTT.

J is TRBJ1-2 and V is TRBV5-1, with TRBD1 matching 7 bases. The CDR3 covers 15 residues. The germline V gene has CDR1 SGHRS and CDR2 YFSETQ. V was pared by 4 bases and J by 0 bases, with 6 bases of the junction left unmatched. This CDR3 is CASSRGGQPNYGYTF. Written as DNA, the CDR3 is TGCGCCAGCAGCCGGGGGGGACAGCCTAACTATGGCTACACCTTC.

Remarks on this clone: Other nucleotide sequences from this sample produce the same CDR3. This rearrangement joins TRBV27 to TRBJ2-5, with 12 bases lining up with TRBD2. CDR3 length: 15 residues. The V gene's germline CDR1 is MNHEY and CDR2 SMNVEV (reference sequence). The J segment lost 1 base and the V segment lost 6 bases, leaving 3 bases of the junction unmatched. For the CDR3, the DNA is TGTGCCAGCAGCCTACTAGCGGGGGGCCAAGAGACCCAGTACTTC. The encoded protein is CASSLLAGGQETQYF.

The chain carries TRBV10-3 and TRBJ2-7, with a possible D match to TRBD2 (6 bases). Germline V lookup: CDR1 ENHRY, CDR2 SYGVKD. V was trimmed by 11 bases and J by 4 bases, leaving 21 bases between them. This CDR3 is built from 14 residues. The DNA of the CDR3 is TGTGCCCCAAGAGAGACTAGTTTCGCTTACGAGCAGTACGTC. Its protein is CAPRETSFAYEQYV.

The V and J genes are TRBV7-6 and TRBJ2-3; D may be TRBD2 (6 bases). This CDR3 spans 16 amino acids. Trimming removed 0 bases at V and 0 bases at J, with 10 bases between. The germline V gene has CDR1 SGHVS and CDR2 FNYEAQ. The CDR3 DNA is TGTGCCAGCAGCTTAGCGGGACTTGCTAGCACAGATACGCAGTATTTT. Protein: CASSLAGLASTDTQYF.

The chain recombines TRBV7-8 with TRBJ1-2; tentative D call: TRBD1 (5 bases). CDR3 size: 13 residues. CDR1 is SGHVS, CDR2 FQNEAQ, per germline. With 3 bases removed from V and 2 bases from J, the gap between germline ends came to 7 bases. As DNA, the CDR3 is TGTGCCAGCAGCTTGACAGAGAACTATGGCTACACCTTC. Amino acids: CASSLTENYGYTF.

This chain uses TRBV12-3 or TRBV12-4 with TRBJ1-1, with a weak D call TRBD1 (6 bases). The CDR3 extends over 12 amino acids. V was cut by 1 base and J by 6 bases, with 6 bases left in between. The CDR3 sequence is CASSLDRAEAFF. DNA of the CDR3: TGTGCCAGCAGTTTAGACAGGGCTGAAGCTTTCTTT.

For the CDR3, the DNA is TGTGCCAGCAGCCAGTGGGAGGAGCGGGAAAATACGCAGTATTTT. This encodes CASSQWEERENTQYF. The chain has TRBV14 and TRBJ2-3, with 7 nucleotides matching TRBD2. Trimming at V came to 3 bases and at J to 7 bases, leaving 10 bases not matched to a gene. The CDR3 sequence is 15 residues long. Germline V gene data show CDR1 as SGHDN and CDR2 as FVKESK. Complete variable domain (other parts from reference TRBV14 and TRBJ2-3): EAGVTQFPSHSVIEKGQTVTLRCDPISGHDNLYWYRRVMGKEIKFLLHFVKESKQDESGMPNNRFLAERTGGTYSTLKVQPAELEDSGVYFCASSQWEERENTQYFGPGTRLTVL.

The chain employs TRBV5-1 and TRBJ2-7; 12 bases are shared with TRBD2. Germline-derived CDR1 and CDR2 are SGHRS and YFSETQ. Trimming removed 2 bases from V and 3 bases from J; junction bases left unmatched: 3. The CDR3 contains 15 residues. The CDR3 sequence is CASSLRTSGVYEQYF. The CDR3 region has the DNA TGCGCCAGCAGCTTACGGACTAGCGGGGTCTACGAGCAGTACTTC.

This chain uses TRBV29-1 with TRBJ2-1, with D perhaps matching TRBD2 (6 bases). The CDR3 covers 10 residues. V dropped 4 bases and J dropped 12 bases, with 10 bases sitting between them. In germline, CDR1 is SQVTM, CDR2 ANQGSEA. This chain's CDR3 is CSVVRGWQFF. The DNA of the CDR3 is TGCAGCGTTGTTCGGGGGTGGCAGTTCTTC.

This chain connects TRBV27 to TRBJ2-1; 9 nucleotides match TRBD1. CDR3 length equals 15 residues. The V segment lost 5 bases and the J segment 5 bases; nucleotides outside the gene matches: 7. From germline, CDR1 is MNHEY and CDR2 SMNVEV (reference sequence). The CDR3 protein is CASSPGTGPNNEQFF. The CDR3 bases are TGTGCCAGCAGTCCCGGGACAGGGCCCAACAATGAGCAGTTCTTC.

The chain joins TRBV13 to TRBJ2-2, with D possibly being TRBD2 (5 bases). V dropped 2 bases and J dropped 5 bases, with 15 bases sitting between them. The length of the CDR3 is 16 residues. The germline CDR1 and CDR2 sequences are PRHDT and FYEKMQ (reference sequence). DNA of the CDR3: TGTGCCAGCAGCTTACGAAGTCCGTCGGGAACCGGGGAGCTGTTTTTT. Amino acid sequence: CASSLRSPSGTGELFF.

The V and J genes are TRBV6-5 and TRBJ1-1; 7 bases fit TRBD1. Germline V CDR1 and CDR2: MNHEY, SVGAGI. The CDR3 is made up of 14 amino acids. After removal of 7 bases from V and 5 bases from J, the junction contained 10 bases not matched to a gene. The CDR3 DNA follows: TGTGCCAGCACCGGGGACAGCTGGGGGACTGAAGCTTTCTTT. It is translated as CASTGDSWGTEAFF.